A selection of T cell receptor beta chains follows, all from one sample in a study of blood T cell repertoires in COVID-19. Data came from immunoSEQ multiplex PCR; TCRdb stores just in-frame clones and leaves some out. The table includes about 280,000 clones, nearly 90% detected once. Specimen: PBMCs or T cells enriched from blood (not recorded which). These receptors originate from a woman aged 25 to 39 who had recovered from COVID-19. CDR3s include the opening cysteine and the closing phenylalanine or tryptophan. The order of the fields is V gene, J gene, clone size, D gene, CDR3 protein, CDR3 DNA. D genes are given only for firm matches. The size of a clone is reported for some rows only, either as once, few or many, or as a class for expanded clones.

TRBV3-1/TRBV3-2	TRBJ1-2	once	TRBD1	CASSQDGTGGYYGYTF	TGTGCCAGCAGCCAAGACGGGACAGGGGGATACTATGGCTACACCTTC
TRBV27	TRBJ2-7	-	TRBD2	CASSLSLLAGSYEQYF	TGTGCCAGCAGTTTATCGTTACTAGCGGGGTCCTACGAGCAGTACTTC
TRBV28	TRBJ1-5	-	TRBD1	CASSPHRGRVVDQPQHF	TGTGCCAGCAGTCCTCACAGGGGTCGTGTCGTGGATCAGCCCCAGCATTTT
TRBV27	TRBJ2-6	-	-	CASSLNRAGLGSGANVLTF	TGTGCCAGCAGTTTAAACAGGGCAGGGCTAGGCTCTGGGGCCAACGTCCTGACTTTC
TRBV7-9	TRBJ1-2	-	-	CASSLEGSPARYGYTF	TGTGCCAGCAGCTTAGAGGGGTCTCCGGCGCGGTATGGCTACACCTTC
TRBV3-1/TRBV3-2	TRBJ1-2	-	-	CASSQGIPGQNYGYTF	TGTGCCAGCAGCCAAGGGATTCCAGGGCAGAACTATGGCTACACCTTC
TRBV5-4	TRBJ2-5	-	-	CASSLRGGKETQYF	TGTGCCAGCAGCCTCCGTGGGGGGAAAGAGACCCAGTACTTC
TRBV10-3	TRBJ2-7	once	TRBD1	CAIRGQGLGNEQYF	TGTGCCATCAGGGGACAGGGGCTGGGAAACGAGCAGTACTTC
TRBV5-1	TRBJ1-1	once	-	CASSLGRDAEAFF	TGCGCCAGCAGCTTGGGGAGGGATGCTGAAGCTTTCTTT
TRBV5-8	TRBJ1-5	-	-	CASSPMLFSNQPQHF	TGTGCCAGCAGCCCTATGCTGTTTAGCAATCAGCCCCAGCATTTT
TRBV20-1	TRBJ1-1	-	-	CSAGEARGAFF	TGCAGTGCTGGTGAGGCGAGAGGAGCTTTCTTT
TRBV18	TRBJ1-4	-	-	CASTAEATNEKLFF	TGTGCCAGCACAGCGGAGGCAACTAATGAAAAACTGTTTTTT
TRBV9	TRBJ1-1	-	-	CASSARGGVNTEAFF	TGTGCCAGCAGCGCGAGGGGAGGGGTGAACACTGAAGCTTTCTTT
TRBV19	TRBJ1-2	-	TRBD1	CASSTGQGALLYGYTF	TGTGCCAGTAGTACCGGACAGGGGGCCCTCCTCTATGGCTACACCTTC
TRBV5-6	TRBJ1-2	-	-	CASSLDPGRTPYGYTF	TGTGCCAGCAGCTTGGACCCTGGCAGAACGCCCTATGGCTACACCTTC
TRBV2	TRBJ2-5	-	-	CASSEGGTQYF	TGTGCCAGCAGTGAAGGCGGGACCCAGTACTTC
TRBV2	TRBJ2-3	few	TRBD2	CASSEAGGNTQYF	TGTGCCAGCAGTGAAGCCGGGGGGAATACGCAGTATTTT
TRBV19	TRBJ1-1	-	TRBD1	CASSVGTENTEAFF	TGTGCCAGTAGTGTTGGGACAGAGAACACTGAAGCTTTCTTT
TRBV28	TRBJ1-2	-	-	CATDRRGAPYGYTF	TGTGCCACGGACCGAAGGGGCGCCCCTTATGGCTACACCTTC
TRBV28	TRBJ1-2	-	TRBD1	CASSPTGGFTNYGYTF	TGTGCCAGCAGTCCGACAGGGGGCTTTACTAACTATGGCTACACCTTC
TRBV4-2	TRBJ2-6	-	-	CASSQEDSSGANVLTF	TGTGCCAGCAGCCAAGAGGACAGCTCTGGGGCCAACGTCCTGACTTTC
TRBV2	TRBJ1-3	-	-	CASSEDRVFSGSGNTIYF	TGTGCCAGCAGTGAAGACAGGGTCTTTTCGGGGTCTGGAAACACCATATATTTT
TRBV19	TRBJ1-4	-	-	CASSPTGATNEKLFF	TGTGCCAGTAGCCCCACAGGCGCAACTAATGAAAAACTGTTTTTT
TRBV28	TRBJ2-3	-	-	CARDSPTDTQYF	TGTGCCAGGGACAGCCCCACAGATACGCAGTATTTT
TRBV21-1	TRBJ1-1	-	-	CASSCAAINTEAFF	TGTGCCAGCAGCTGCGCGGCCATTAACACTGAAGCTTTCTTT
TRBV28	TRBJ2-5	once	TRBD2	CASSFLVAGELETQYF	TGTGCCAGCAGTTTTCTTGTAGCGGGAGAATTGGAGACCCAGTACTTC
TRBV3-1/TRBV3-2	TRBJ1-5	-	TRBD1	CASSQAGGQGRNQPQHF	TGTGCCAGCAGCCAAGCAGGGGGACAGGGGCGTAATCAGCCCCAGCATTTT
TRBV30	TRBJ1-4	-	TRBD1	CASSLGQGPNEKLFF	TGTGCCTCATCCCTAGGACAGGGCCCTAATGAAAAACTGTTTTTT
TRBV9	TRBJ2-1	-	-	CASSVGRVGNEQFF	TGTGCCAGCAGCGTAGGGAGGGTAGGGAATGAGCAGTTCTTC
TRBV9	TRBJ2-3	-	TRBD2	CASSRFAGGTDTQYF	TGTGCCAGCAGCCGTTTCGCGGGGGGCACAGATACGCAGTATTTT
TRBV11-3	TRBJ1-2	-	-	CASSLGSGGEGYTF	TGTGCCAGCAGCTTAGGTTCTGGGGGCGAGGGCTACACCTTC
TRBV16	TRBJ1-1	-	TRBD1	CASSLRDRENTEAFF	TGTGCCAGCAGCCTTAGGGACAGGGAGAACACTGAAGCTTTCTTT
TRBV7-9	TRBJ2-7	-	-	CASSTSESNEQYF	TGTGCCAGCAGCACTAGTGAAAGTAACGAGCAGTACTTC
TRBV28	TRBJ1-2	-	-	CASSFALDTYGYTF	TGTGCCAGCAGTTTTGCATTGGACACCTATGGCTACACCTTC
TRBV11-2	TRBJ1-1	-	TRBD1	CASSPGTGYTEAFF	TGTGCCAGCAGCCCCGGGACAGGGTACACTGAAGCTTTCTTT
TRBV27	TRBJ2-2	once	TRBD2	CASSYLTSGGPVDGELFF	TGTGCCAGCAGTTACTTGACTAGCGGGGGGCCAGTTGACGGGGAGCTGTTTTTT
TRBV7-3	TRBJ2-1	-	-	CASSRDSSSYNEQFF	TGTGCCAGCAGCCGGGACTCCAGCTCCTACAATGAGCAGTTCTTC